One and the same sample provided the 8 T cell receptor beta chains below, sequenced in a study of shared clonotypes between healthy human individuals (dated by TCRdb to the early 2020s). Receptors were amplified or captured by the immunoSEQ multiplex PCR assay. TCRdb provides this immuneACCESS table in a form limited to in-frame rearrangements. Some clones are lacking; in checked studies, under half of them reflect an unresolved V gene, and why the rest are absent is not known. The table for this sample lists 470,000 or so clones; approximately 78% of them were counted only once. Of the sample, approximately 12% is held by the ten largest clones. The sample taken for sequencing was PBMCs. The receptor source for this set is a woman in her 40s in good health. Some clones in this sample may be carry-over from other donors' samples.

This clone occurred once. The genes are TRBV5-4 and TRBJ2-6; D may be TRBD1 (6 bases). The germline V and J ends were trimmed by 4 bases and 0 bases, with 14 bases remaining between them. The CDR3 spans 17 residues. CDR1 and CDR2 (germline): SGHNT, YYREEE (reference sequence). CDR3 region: CASSPGHLSSGANVLTF. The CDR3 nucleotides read TGTGCCAGCAGCCCGGGACACCTAAGCTCTGGGGCCAACGTCCTGACTTTC.

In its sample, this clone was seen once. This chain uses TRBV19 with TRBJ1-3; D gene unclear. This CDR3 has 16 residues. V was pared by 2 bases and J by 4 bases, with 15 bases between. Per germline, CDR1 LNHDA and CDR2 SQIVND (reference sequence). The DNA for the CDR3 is TGTGCCAGTAGTATATACGGCAGCGGAGCAGGAAACACCATATATTTT. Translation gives CASSIYGSGAGNTIYF.

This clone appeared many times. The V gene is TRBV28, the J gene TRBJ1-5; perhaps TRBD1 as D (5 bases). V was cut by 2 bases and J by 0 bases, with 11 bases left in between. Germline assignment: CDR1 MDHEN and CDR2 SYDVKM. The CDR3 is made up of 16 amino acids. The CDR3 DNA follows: TGTGCCAGCAGTTTAATCTCCACAGGTAGCAATCAGCCCCAGCATTTT. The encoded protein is CASSLISTGSNQPQHF.

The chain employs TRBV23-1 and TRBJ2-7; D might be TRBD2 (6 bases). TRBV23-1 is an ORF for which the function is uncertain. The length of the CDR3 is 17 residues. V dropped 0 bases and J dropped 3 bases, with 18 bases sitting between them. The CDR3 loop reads CASSQSGVGSRLYEQYF. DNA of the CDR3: TGCGCCAGCAGTCAATCAGGAGTCGGGAGCCGTCTCTACGAGCAGTACTTC.

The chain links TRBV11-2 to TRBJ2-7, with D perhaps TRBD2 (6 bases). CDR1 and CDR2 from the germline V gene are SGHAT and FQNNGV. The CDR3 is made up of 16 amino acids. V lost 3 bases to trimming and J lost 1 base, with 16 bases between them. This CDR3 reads CASSFPSWGVSYEQYF. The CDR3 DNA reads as TGTGCCAGCAGCTTTCCGTCGTGGGGGGTTTCCTACGAGCAGTACTTC. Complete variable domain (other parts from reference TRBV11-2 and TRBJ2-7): EAGVAQSPRYKIIEKRQSVAFWCNPISGHATLYWYQQILGQGPKLLIQFQNNGVVDDSQLPKDRFSAERLKGVDSTLKIQPAKLEDSAVYLCASSFPSWGVSYEQYFGPGTRLTVT.

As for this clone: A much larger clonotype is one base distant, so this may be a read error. For the CDR3, the DNA is TGCGCCAGCACCCGGACAGGGGAAGAGGGGCAGCCCCAGCATTTT. Encoded protein: CASTRTGEEGQPQHF. The rearrangement uses TRBV5-1 and TRBJ1-5; TRBD1 aligns across 9 bases. The CDR3 runs 15 residues. Trimming took 6 bases from V and 7 from J; bases not matched to a gene: 11. CDR1 SGHRS and CDR2 YFSETQ come from the germline V gene.

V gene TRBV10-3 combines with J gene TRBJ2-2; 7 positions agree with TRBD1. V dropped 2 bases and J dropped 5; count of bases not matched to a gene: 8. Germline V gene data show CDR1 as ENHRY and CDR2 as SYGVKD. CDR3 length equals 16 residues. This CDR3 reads CAISEQLGQTTGELFF. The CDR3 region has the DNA TGTGCCATCAGTGAGCAACTGGGACAGACGACCGGGGAGCTGTTTTTT.

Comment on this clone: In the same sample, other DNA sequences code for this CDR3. CDR3: CASSVSGSPLHF. The CDR3 DNA is TGTGCCAGCAGTGTGAGTGGTTCACCCCTCCACTTT. V is TRBV25-1 and J is TRBJ1-6; D remains unclear. In germline, CDR1 is MGHDK, CDR2 SYGVNS. Trimming pared 4 bases from V and 9 bases from J, leaving 7 bases between. The CDR3 is 12 residues long. Together with reference TRBV25-1 and TRBJ1-6, the CDR3 gives the full variable domain: EADIYQTPRYLVIGTGKKITLECSQTMGHDKMYWYQQDPGMELHLIHYSYGVNSTEKGDLSSESTVSRIRTEHFPLTLESARPSHTSQYLCASSVSGSPLHFGNGTRLTVT.